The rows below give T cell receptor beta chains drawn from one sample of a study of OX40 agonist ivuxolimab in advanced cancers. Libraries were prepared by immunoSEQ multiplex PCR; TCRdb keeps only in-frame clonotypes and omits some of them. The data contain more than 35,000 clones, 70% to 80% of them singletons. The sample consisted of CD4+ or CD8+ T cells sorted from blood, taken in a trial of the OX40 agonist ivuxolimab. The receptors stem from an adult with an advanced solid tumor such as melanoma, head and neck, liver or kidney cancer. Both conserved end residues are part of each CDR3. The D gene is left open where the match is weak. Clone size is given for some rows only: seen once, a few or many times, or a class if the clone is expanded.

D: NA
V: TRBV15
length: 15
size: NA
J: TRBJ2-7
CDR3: CATSRDVASYFEQYF
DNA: TGTGCCACCAGCAGAGATGTGGCTAGCTATTTCGAGCAGTACTTC

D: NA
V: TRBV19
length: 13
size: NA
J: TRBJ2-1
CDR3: CASSPGSPNEQFF
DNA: TGTGCCAGTAGCCCCGGGAGTCCCAATGAGCAGTTCTTC

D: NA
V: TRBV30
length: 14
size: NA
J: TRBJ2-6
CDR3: CALCKSSGANVLTF
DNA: TGTGCCTTATGCAAGAGCTCTGGGGCCAACGTCCTGACTTTC

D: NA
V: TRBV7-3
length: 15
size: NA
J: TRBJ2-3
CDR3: CASSIQAGFRDTQYF
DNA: TGTGCCAGCAGTATACAAGCGGGTTTTAGAGATACGCAGTATTTT

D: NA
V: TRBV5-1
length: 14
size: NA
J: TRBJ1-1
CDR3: CASSSGQYITEAFF
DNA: TGCGCCAGCAGCTCCGGACAGTATATCACTGAAGCTTTCTTT

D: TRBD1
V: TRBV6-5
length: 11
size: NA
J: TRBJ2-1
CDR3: CASRTGGEQFF
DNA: TGTGCCAGCCGGACAGGCGGTGAGCAGTTCTTC

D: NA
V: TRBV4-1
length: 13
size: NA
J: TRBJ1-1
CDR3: CASSQDRFTEAFF
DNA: TGCGCCAGCAGCCAAGATCGGTTCACTGAAGCTTTCTTT

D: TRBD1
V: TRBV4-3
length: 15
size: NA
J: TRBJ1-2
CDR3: CASSQGTGWNYGYTF
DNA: TGCGCCAGCAGCCAGGGGACAGGGTGGAACTATGGCTACACCTTC

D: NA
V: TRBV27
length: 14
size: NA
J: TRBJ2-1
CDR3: CASSLNPNGNEQFF
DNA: TGTGCCAGCAGTTTAAACCCCAACGGCAATGAGCAGTTCTTC

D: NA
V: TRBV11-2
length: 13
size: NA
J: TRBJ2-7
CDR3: CASSLVTTYEQYF
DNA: TGTGCCAGCAGCTTAGTCACTACTTACGAGCAGTACTTC

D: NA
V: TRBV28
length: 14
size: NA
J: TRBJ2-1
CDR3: CASRKQGSYNEQFF
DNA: TGTGCCAGCAGGAAACAGGGATCCTACAATGAGCAGTTCTTC

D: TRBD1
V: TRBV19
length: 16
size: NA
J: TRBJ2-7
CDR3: CASSPDLRDRGYEQYF
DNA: TGTGCCAGTAGTCCGGATCTCCGGGACAGGGGTTACGAGCAGTACTTC

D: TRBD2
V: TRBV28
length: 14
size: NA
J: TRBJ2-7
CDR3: CASTPGLGFIEQYF
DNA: TGTGCCAGCACTCCGGGACTAGGGTTTATCGAGCAGTACTTC

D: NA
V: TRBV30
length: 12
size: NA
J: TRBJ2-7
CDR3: CAWSFGGGEQYF
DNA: TGTGCCTGGAGTTTCGGAGGCGGCGAGCAGTACTTC

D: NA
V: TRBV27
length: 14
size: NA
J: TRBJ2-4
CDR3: CASSLGLAKNIQYF
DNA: TGTGCCAGCAGTTTAGGGCTAGCCAAAAACATTCAGTACTTC

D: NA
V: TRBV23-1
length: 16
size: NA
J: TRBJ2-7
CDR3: CASGLRPARLSYEQYF
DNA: TGCGCCAGCGGGTTAAGGCCAGCACGACTCTCCTACGAGCAGTACTTC

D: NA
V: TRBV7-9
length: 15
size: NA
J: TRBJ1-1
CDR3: CASSPATAMNTEAFF
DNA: TGTGCCAGCAGCCCAGCGACAGCCATGAACACTGAAGCTTTCTTT

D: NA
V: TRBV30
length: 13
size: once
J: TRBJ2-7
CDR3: CAWSGTDASEQYF
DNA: TGTGCCTGGAGTGGGACAGATGCTTCCGAGCAGTACTTC

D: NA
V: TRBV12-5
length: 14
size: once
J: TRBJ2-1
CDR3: CASGMTVGYNEQFF
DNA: TGTGCTAGTGGAATGACAGTAGGCTACAATGAGCAGTTCTTC

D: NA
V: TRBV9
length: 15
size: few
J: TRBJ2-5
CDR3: CASRKGAGLQETQYF
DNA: TGTGCCAGCAGGAAAGGGGCAGGGCTGCAAGAGACCCAGTACTTC

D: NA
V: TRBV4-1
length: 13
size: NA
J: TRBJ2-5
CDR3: CASSQVEAKTQYF
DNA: TGCGCCAGCAGCCAAGTGGAAGCGAAAACCCAGTACTTC

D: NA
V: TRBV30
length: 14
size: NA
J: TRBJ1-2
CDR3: CAWSVLGFYVGYTF
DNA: TGTGCCTGGAGTGTACTGGGGTTCTATGTTGGCTACACCTTC

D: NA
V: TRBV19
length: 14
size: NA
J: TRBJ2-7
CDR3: CASRWTATAYEQYF
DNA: TGTGCCAGTAGGTGGACAGCAACCGCCTACGAGCAGTACTTC

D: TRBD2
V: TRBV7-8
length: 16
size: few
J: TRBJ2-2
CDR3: CATDRGASGGTGELFF
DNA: TGTGCCACCGACCGGGGGGCTAGCGGGGGTACCGGGGAGCTGTTTTTT

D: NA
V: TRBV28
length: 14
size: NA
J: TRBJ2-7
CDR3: CASSFSAGTYEQYF
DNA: TGTGCCAGCAGTTTCTCGGCGGGTACCTACGAGCAGTACTTC

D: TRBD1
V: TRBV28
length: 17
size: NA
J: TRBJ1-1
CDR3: CASSSLHTGVVDTEAFF
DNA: TGTGCCAGCAGTTCCCTACATACAGGGGTTGTTGACACTGAAGCTTTCTTT

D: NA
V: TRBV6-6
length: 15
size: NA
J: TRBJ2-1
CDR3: CASMRAVGIYNEQFF
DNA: TGTGCCAGCATGAGAGCCGTGGGGATATACAATGAGCAGTTCTTC

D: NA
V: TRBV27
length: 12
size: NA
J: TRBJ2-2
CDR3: CASSFNTGELFF
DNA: TGTGCCAGCAGTTTCAACACCGGGGAGCTGTTTTTT

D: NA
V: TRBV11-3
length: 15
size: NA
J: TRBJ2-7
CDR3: CASSLAQGGSYEQYF
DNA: TGTGCCAGCAGCTTAGCCCAGGGTGGATCCTACGAGCAGTACTTC

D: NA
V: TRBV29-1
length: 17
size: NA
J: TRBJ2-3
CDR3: CSVEGGRQEVRTDTQYF
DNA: TGCAGCGTTGAAGGGGGGCGCCAGGAGGTCCGTACAGATACGCAGTATTTT

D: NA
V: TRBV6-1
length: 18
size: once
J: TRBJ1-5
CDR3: CASSERVPGRGPPVPQHF
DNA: TGTGCCAGCAGTGAACGGGTTCCGGGGCGGGGTCCCCCGGTGCCCCAGCATTTT

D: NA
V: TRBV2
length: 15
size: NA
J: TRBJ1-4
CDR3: CVSSDSGGTNEKLFF
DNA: TGTGTCAGCAGTGATTCGGGGGGCACTAATGAAAAACTGTTTTTT

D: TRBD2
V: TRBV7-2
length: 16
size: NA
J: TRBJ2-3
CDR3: CASSLALAGGQDTQYF
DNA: TGTGCCAGCAGCTTAGCGCTAGCGGGGGGACAAGATACGCAGTATTTT

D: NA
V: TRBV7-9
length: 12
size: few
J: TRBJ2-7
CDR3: CASSHTAYEQYF
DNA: TGTGCCAGCAGCCATACAGCCTACGAGCAGTACTTC

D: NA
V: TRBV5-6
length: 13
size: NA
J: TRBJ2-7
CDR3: CASSFGTAYEQYF
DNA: TGTGCCAGCAGCTTCGGGACTGCGTACGAGCAGTACTTC

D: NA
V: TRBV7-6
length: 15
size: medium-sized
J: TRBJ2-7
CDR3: CASSFGAGDRYEQYF
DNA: TGTGCCAGCAGCTTTGGGGCAGGGGATCGCTACGAGCAGTACTTC

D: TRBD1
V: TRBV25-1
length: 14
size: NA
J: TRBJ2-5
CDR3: CASQAQGMWETQYF
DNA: TGTGCCAGCCAGGCACAGGGGATGTGGGAGACCCAGTACTTC

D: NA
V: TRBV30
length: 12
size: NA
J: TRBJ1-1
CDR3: CAWSTGGGEAFF
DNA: TGTGCCTGGAGCACGGGGGGAGGTGAAGCTTTCTTT

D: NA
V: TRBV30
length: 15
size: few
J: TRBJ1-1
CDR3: CAWSVGQGGNTEAFF
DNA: TGTGCCTGGAGTGTAGGGCAGGGAGGAAACACTGAAGCTTTCTTT

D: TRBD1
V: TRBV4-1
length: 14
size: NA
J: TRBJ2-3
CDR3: CASSPGQGADTQYF
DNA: TGCGCCAGCAGCCCCGGACAGGGGGCAGATACGCAGTATTTT

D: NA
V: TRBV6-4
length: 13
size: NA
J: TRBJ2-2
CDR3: CASRGTDTGELFF
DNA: TGTGCCAGCAGAGGGACGGATACCGGGGAGCTGTTTTTT

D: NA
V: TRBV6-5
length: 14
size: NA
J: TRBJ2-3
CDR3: CASSYSTTAHTQYF
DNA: TGTGCCAGCAGTTACTCGACCACCGCTCATACGCAGTATTTT

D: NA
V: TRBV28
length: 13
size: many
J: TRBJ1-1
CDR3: CASRSVRFTEAFF
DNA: TGTGCCAGCAGATCGGTTCGATTCACTGAAGCTTTCTTT

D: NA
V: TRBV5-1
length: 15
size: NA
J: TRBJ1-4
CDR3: CASSFQGATNEKLFF
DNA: TGCGCCAGCAGCTTTCAGGGAGCAACTAATGAAAAACTGTTTTTT

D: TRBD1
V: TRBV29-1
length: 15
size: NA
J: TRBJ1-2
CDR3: CSVDSRQGAGYGYTF
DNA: TGCAGCGTTGATAGCCGACAGGGGGCAGGCTATGGCTACACCTTC

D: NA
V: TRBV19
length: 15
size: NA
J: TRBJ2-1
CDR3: CASSIQGSIYNEQFF
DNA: TGTGCCAGTAGTATTCAGGGGTCCATCTACAATGAGCAGTTCTTC

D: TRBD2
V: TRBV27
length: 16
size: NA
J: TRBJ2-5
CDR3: CASSPNGLAGVETQYF
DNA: TGTGCCAGCAGTCCCAACGGACTAGCGGGAGTAGAGACCCAGTACTTC

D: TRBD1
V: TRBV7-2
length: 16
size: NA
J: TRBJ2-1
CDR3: CASSPRQGAIYNEQFF
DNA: TGTGCCAGCAGCCCGAGACAGGGGGCAATCTACAATGAGCAGTTCTTC

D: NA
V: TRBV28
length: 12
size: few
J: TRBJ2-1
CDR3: CASSGSSNEQFF
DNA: TGTGCCAGCAGCGGGAGTAGCAATGAGCAGTTCTTC

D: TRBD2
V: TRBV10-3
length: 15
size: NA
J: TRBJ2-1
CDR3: CAISELGGTTNEQFF
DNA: TGTGCCATCAGTGAGTTGGGGGGGACCACCAATGAGCAGTTCTTC

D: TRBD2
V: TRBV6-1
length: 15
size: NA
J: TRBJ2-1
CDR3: CASSDVAGVGDEQFF
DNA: TGTGCCAGCAGTGACGTAGCGGGAGTCGGGGATGAGCAGTTCTTC

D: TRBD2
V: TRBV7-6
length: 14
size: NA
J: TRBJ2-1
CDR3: CASSVLAGGNEQFF
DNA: TGTGCCAGCAGCGTACTAGCGGGAGGAAATGAGCAGTTCTTC

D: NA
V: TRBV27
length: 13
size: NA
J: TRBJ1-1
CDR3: CASSRGGNTEAFF
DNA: TGTGCCAGCAGCCGGGGGGGGAACACTGAAGCTTTCTTT

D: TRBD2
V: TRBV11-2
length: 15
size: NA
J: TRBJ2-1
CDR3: CASSFTGGGNNEQFF
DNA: TGTGCCAGCAGCTTTACGGGGGGAGGAAACAATGAGCAGTTCTTC